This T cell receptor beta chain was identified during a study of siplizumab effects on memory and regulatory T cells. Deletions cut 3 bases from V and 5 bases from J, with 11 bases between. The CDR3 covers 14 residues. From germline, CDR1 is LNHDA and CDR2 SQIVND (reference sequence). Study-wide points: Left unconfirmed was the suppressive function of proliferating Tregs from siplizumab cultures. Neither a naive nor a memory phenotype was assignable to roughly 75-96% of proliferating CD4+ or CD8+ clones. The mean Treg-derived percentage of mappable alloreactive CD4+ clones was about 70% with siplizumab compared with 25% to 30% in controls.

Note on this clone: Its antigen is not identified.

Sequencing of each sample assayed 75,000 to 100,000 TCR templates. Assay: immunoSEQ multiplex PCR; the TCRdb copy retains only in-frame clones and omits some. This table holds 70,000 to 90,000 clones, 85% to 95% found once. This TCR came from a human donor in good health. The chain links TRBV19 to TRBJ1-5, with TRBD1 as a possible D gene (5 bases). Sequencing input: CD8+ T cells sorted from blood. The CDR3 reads CASSMRGGDQPQHF. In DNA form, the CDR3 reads TGTGCCAGTAGTATGCGGGGAGGGGATCAGCCCCAGCATTTT.